In this sample, the clone carrying this TCR beta chain turned up a few times. Its target is unknown. The whole isolated RNA underwent reverse transcription, so sequencing captured expressed TCRB transcripts. Profiling relied on immunoSEQ multiplex PCR, and the TCRdb table lists in-frame clones only, not all of them. Altogether about 350,000 clones are present, around 19% being singletons, with the ten largest covering 0.044%. The sample comes from a study of beta chain features in type 1 diabetes. Study summary: Across the samples, 90 million to 120 million sorted cells were examined in total. Regarding the study as a whole: A pattern of fewer insertions and more deletions at VDJ junctions was seen in type 1 diabetes patients. No resolution was reached here on whether HLA type influences TCRB rearrangement. Across all four CD4+ subsets, people with type 1 diabetes showed modestly shorter TCRB CDR3s.

The ends were cut back, 6 bases at V and 1 base at J, with 9 bases in the middle. CDR3 size: 13 residues. The germline gives CDR1 SGHTA, CDR2 FQGNSA. The TCR comes from a woman between 18 and 30 years old in good health. The chain has TRBV7-2 and TRBJ1-2, with D possibly TRBD1 on 5 matching bases. Sequenced input: naive CD4+ T cells from blood. The CDR3 DNA follows: TGTGCCAGCAGTCCAGGGTTTAACTATGGCTACACCTTC. It yields the protein CASSPGFNYGYTF.